This is a list of T cell receptor beta chains from one sample in a study of blood T cell repertoires in COVID-19. Assay used: immunoSEQ multiplex PCR; TCRdb lists only in-frame clones, some missing. This repertoire shows some 260,000 clones, roughly 80% found once; its top ten account for around 8.9%. The sequenced sample consisted of peripheral blood. Every receptor here comes from a man older than 75 with acute or convalescent COVID-19. The conserved cysteine and the conserved F or W are not part of the CDR3 here. The D gene is left open where the match is weak.

d_call v_call cdr3_aa
TRBD1 TRBV11-3 ASSLGLGQGNTEAF
- TRBV6-1 ASSEARGVLAF
- TRBV2 ASSEALYRGDEQF
TRBD1 TRBV5-4 ASSLEGQGSNSPLH
TRBD2 TRBV4-1 ASKRGGGAYNEQF
- TRBV24-1 ATSDPGTNQETQY
- TRBV9 ASSVTDTSSGNTIY
TRBD2 TRBV6-5 ASRSLAGGDTQY
- TRBV11-2 ASSLTAATANVLT
- TRBV5-4 ASSPPQRSSYNEQF
- TRBV7-9 ASSFTGTRGEQY
TRBD1 TRBV3-1/TRBV3-2 ASSPRDRGQTEAF
- TRBV7-2 ASSRQQTNSYNEQF
TRBD1 TRBV7-9 ASSETGTVHYEQY
- TRBV5-4 ASSLADRSYEQY
- TRBV18 ASSFRGGRDQPQH
- TRBV27 ASSQLGGGYT
TRBD1 TRBV18 ASSPGTGDYNEQF
- TRBV27 ASSPKGVKNSPLH
TRBD1 TRBV27 ASSGQGASTNEKLF
TRBD1 TRBV7-2 ASNGGGTGGFTEAF
- TRBV7-9 ASSLEYSVNTEAF
- TRBV19 ASSTPILRANTEAF
TRBD2 TRBV27 ASGAGGPYNEQF
TRBD1 TRBV20-1 SASGQGSIVEQY
- TRBV9 ASSVGTDNEQF
TRBD1 TRBV19 ASSPRTGGYTEAF
TRBD1 TRBV28 ASRSGQGALANYGYT
- TRBV19 ASTLGGRWNEQF
TRBD1 TRBV5-6 ASSFDRGTYEQY
- TRBV7-9 ASSLKNTEAF
TRBD1 TRBV18 ASSPGTGALRPQH
TRBD1 TRBV6-5 ASNRGQGAREQY
TRBD1 TRBV5-1 ASSLDGQGNPFF
- TRBV3-1/TRBV3-2 ASSQDRLSGAYGYT
TRBD1 TRBV10-3 AISGGTGVGEKLF
TRBD1 TRBV18 ASSPGTGGYGYT
TRBD1 TRBV19 ASMPGQGAGNTIY
TRBD1 TRBV7-9 ASSSTGGLSYEQY
TRBD1 TRBV29-1 SVGTGDYNEQF
- TRBV6-5 ASRSTGPGDQPQH
- TRBV7-9 ASSPPAIAF
- TRBV7-9 ASSSLIGGGISGNTIY
- TRBV11-2 ASSPGQNYEQY
- TRBV19 ASSPGRQPQH
TRBD2 TRBV9 ASSASGTSGRSHNEQF
- TRBV5-1 ASSLRGGGGNTIY
TRBD1 TRBV2 ASSYRGLNYGYT
- TRBV7-9 ASSLADPPGSEDIQY
- TRBV12-3/TRBV12-4 ASKREGGEKLF
TRBD2 TRBV9 ASSGTSGSNEQF
- TRBV14 ASSHTPGTAGYYEQY
- TRBV7-2 ASSLGVGVNTEAF
- TRBV5-1 ASSLAVQGYTDTQY
- TRBV19 ASSVFGTSSNQPQH
TRBD1 TRBV27 ASSLFSPGTGGGGSPLH
- TRBV5-6 ASSLDRSYEQY
- TRBV9 ASSVVGTSYNEQF
- TRBV2 ASSVGNQPQH